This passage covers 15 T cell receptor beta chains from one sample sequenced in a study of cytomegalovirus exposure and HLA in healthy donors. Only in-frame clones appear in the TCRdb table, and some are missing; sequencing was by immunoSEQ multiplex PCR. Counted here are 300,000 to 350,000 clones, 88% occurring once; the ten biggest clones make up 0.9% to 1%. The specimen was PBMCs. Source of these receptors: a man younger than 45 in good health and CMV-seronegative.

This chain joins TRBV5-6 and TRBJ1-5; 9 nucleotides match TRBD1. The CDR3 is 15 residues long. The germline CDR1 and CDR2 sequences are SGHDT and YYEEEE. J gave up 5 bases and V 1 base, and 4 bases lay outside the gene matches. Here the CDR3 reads CASSLTGGWDQPQHF. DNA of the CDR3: TGTGCCAGCAGCTTGACAGGGGGCTGGGATCAGCCCCAGCATTTT. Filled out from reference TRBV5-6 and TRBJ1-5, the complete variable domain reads DAGVTQSPTHLIKTRGQQVTLRCSPKSGHDTVSWYQQALGQGPQFIFQYYEEEERQRGNFPDRFSGHQFPNYSSELNVNALLLGDSALYLCASSLTGGWDQPQHFGDGTRLSIL.

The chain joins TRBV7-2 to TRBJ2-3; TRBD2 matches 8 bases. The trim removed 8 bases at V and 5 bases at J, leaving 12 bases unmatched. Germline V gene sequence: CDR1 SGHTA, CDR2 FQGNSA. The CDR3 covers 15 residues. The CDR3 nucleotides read TGTGCCAGCGGTCCCCGGCGGGGGGCGGAAGATACGCAGTATTTT. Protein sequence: CASGPRRGAEDTQYF.

CDR3 residues: CASRTKDRITDTQYF. Here the CDR3 DNA reads TGTGCCAGCAGAACAAAGGACAGGATCACAGATACGCAGTATTTT. This rearrangement joins TRBV6-5 to TRBJ2-3; TRBD1 aligns across 7 bases. V dropped 6 bases and J dropped 2; count of bases not matched to a gene: 8. This CDR3 has 15 residues. CDR1 is MNHEY and CDR2 is SVGAGI in the germline V gene.

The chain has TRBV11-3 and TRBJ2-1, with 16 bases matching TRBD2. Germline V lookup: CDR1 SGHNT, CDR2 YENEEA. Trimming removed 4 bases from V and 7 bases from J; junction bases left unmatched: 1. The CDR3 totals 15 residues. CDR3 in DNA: TGTGCCAGCAGCTCGGGACTAGCGGGGGGGAATGAGCAGTTCTTC. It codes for CASSSGLAGGNEQFF.

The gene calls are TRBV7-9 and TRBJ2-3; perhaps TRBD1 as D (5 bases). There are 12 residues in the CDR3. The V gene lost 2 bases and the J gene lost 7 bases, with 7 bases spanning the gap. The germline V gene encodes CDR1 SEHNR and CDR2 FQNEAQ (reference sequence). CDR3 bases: TGTGCCAGCAGCTTACAGGGTCATACGCAGTATTTT. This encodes CASSLQGHTQYF.

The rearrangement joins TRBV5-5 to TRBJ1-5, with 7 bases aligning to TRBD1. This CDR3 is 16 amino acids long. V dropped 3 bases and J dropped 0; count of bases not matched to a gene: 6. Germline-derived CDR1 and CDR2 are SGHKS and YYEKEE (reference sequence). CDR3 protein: CASSSGTDLSNQPQHF. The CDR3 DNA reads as TGTGCCAGCAGCTCCGGGACAGACCTTAGCAATCAGCCCCAGCATTTT. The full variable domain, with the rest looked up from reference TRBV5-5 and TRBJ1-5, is DAGVTQSPTHLIKTRGQQVTLRCSPISGHKSVSWYQQVLGQGPQFIFQYYEKEERGRGNFPDRFSARQFPNYSSELNVNALLLGDSALYLCASSSGTDLSNQPQHFGDGTRLSIL.

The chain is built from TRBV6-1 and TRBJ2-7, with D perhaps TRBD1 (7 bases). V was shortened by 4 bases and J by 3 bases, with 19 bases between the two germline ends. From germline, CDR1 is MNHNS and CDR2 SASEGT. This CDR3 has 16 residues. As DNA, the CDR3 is TGTGCCAGCAGTGGGATATCAGGGACAGCGGGCTACGAGCAGTACTTC. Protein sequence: CASSGISGTAGYEQYF.

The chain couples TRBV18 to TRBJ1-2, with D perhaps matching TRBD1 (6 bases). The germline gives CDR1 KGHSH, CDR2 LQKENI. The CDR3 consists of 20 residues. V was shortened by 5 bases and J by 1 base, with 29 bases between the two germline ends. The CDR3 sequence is CASSLNPVGTSQPLNYGYTF. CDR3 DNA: TGTGCCAGCTCATTAAATCCGGTGGGGACAAGCCAGCCCCTTAACTATGGCTACACCTTC.

CDR3 residues: CASSRTDNSPLHF. The CDR3 DNA reads as TGCGCCAGCAGCAGGACAGATAATTCACCCCTCCACTTT. The chain combines TRBV5-1 with TRBJ1-6; maybe TRBD1 (6 bases). Per germline, CDR1 SGHRS and CDR2 YFSETQ. V dropped 4 bases and J dropped 5 bases, with 7 bases sitting between them. The CDR3 is 13 amino acids.

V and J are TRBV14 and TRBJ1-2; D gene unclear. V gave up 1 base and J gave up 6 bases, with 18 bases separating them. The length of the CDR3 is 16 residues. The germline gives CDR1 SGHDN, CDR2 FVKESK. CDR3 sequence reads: CASSQAGGLRTHGYTF. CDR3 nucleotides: TGTGCCAGCAGCCAAGCCGGCGGGCTCAGAACACATGGCTACACCTTC.

The CDR3 loop reads CASSLSVDRVYEQYF. The CDR3 bases are TGTGCCAGCAGTTTATCTGTGGACAGGGTTTACGAGCAGTACTTC. This chain links TRBV27 with TRBJ2-7; 8 bases are a match to TRBD1. From germline, CDR1 is MNHEY and CDR2 SMNVEV (reference sequence). After removal of 0 bases from V and 4 bases from J, the junction contained 5 bases not matched to a gene. The CDR3 has 15 residues.

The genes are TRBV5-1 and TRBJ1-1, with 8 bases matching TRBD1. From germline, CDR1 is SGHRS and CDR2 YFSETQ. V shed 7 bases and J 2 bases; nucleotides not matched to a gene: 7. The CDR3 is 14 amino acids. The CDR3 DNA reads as TGCGCCAGCGGGCGGACAGGGACCAACACTGAAGCTTTCTTT. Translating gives CASGRTGTNTEAFF.

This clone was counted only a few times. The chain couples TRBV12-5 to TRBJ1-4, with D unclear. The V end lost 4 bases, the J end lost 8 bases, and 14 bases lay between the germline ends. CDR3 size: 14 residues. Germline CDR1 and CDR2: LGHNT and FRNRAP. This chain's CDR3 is CASGSKGGTEKLFF. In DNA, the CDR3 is TGTGCTAGTGGTTCGAAGGGAGGAACGGAAAAACTGTTTTTT.

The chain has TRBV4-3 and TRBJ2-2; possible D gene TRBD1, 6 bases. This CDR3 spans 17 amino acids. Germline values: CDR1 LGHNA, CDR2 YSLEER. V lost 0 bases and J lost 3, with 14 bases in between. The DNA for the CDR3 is TGCGCCAGCAGCCAAGAGGGGCCACAGGGTTACACCGGGGAGCTGTTTTTT. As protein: CASSQEGPQGYTGELFF.

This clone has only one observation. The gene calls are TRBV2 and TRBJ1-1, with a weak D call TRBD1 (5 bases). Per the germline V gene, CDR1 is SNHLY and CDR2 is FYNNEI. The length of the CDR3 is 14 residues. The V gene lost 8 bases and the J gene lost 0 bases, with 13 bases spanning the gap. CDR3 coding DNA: TGTGCCAGCGGCAGGGTAGGCATGAACACTGAAGCTTTCTTT. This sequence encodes CASGRVGMNTEAFF.